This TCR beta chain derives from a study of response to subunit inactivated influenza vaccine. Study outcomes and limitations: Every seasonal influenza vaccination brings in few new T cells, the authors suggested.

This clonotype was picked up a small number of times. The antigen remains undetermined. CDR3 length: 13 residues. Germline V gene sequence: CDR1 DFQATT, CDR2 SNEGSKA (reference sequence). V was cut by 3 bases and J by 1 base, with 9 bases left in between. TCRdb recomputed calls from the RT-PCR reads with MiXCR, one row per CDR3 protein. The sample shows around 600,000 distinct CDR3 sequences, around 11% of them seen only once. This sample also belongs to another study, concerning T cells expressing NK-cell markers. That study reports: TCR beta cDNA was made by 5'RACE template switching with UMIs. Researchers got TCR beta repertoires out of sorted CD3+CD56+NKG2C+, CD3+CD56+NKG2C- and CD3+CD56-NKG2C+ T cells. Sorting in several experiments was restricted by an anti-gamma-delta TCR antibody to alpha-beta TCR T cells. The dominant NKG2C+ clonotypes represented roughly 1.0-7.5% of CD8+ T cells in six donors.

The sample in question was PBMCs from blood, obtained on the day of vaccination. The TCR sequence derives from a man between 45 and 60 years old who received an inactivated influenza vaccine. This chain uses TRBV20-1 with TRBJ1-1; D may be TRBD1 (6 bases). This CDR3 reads CSASPGANTEAFF. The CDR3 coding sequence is TGCAGTGCTAGCCCAGGGGCGAACACTGAAGCTTTCTTT.